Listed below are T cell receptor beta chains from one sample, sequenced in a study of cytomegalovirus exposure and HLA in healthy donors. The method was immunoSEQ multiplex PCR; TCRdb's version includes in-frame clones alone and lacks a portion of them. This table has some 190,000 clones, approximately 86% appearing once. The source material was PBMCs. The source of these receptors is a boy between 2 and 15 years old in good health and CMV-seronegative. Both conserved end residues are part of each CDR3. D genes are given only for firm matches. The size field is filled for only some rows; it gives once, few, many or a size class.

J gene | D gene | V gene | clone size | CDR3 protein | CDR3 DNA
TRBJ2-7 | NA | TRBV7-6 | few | CASGGLGYEQYF | TGTGCCAGCGGCGGACTGGGGTACGAGCAGTACTTC
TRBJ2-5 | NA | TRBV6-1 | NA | CASSEILPKSETQYF | TGTGCCAGCAGTGAAATCCTCCCTAAAAGTGAGACCCAGTACTTC
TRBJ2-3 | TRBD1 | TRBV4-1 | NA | CASSLDRGTDTQYF | TGCGCCAGCAGCCTCGACAGGGGGACAGATACGCAGTATTTT
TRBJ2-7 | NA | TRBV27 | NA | CASSSRRGDNEQYF | TGTGCCAGCAGTTCTCGGCGGGGAGATAACGAGCAGTACTTC
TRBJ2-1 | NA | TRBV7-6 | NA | CASSFGGQTEQFF | TGTGCCAGCAGCTTCGGGGGACAGACTGAGCAGTTCTTC
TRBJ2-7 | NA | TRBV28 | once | CASSSVSRFYEQYF | TGTGCCAGCAGTTCCGTCTCGCGCTTCTACGAGCAGTACTTC
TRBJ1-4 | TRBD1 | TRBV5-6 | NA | CASSSSTGTGIEKLFF | TGTGCCAGCAGCTCGAGTACCGGGACAGGAATTGAAAAACTGTTTTTT
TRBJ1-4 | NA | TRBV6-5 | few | CASRSGTNEKLFF | TGTGCCAGCCGATCAGGGACTAATGAAAAACTGTTTTTT
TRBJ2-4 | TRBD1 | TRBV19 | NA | CASSPPRQGVHIQYF | TGTGCCAGTAGTCCCCCTCGACAGGGGGTCCACATTCAGTACTTC
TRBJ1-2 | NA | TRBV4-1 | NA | CASSQALDRPYGYTF | TGCGCCAGCAGCCAAGCCCTAGACAGGCCCTACGGCTACACCTTC
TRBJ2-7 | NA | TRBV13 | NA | CASSLWEAYEQYF | TGTGCCAGCAGCTTATGGGAGGCCTACGAGCAGTACTTC
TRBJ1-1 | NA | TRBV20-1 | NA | CSASSDEAFF | TGCAGTGCTAGCAGTGATGAAGCTTTCTTT
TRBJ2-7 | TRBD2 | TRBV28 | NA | CAGSLGRASGKIYEQYF | TGTGCCGGCAGTTTGGGGAGGGCTAGCGGGAAAATCTACGAGCAGTACTTC
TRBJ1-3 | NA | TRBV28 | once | CASRTPTTGNTIYF | TGTGCCAGCAGGACCCCCACGACAGGAAACACCATATATTTT
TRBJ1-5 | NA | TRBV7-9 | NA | CASSSGAGAQPQHF | TGTGCCAGCAGCTCCGGGGCGGGAGCTCAGCCCCAGCATTTT
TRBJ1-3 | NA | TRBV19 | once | CASSFLSGNTIYF | TGTGCCAGTAGTTTCCTGTCTGGAAACACCATATATTTT
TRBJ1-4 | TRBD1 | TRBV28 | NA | CASSPLDRGEKLFF | TGTGCCAGCAGTCCGCTCGACAGGGGTGAAAAACTGTTTTTT
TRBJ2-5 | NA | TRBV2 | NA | CASSEAQDIQETQYF | TGTGCCAGCAGTGAAGCTCAGGACATCCAAGAGACCCAGTACTTC
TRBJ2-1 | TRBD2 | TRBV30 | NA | CAWNSGSPPGNEQFF | TGTGCCTGGAACAGCGGGAGCCCCCCCGGCAATGAGCAGTTCTTC
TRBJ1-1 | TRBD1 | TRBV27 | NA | CASTISTGAGTEAFF | TGTGCCAGCACCATTTCAACAGGGGCTGGCACTGAAGCTTTCTTT
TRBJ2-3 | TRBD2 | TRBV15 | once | CATSSRLAGGRTDTQYF | TGTGCCACCAGCAGTCGACTAGCGGGGGGGCGCACAGATACGCAGTATTTT
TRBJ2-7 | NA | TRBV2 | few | CASSLDRSYEQYF | TGTGCCAGCAGCCTAGACAGGTCCTACGAGCAGTACTTC
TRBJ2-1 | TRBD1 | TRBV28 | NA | CASSSFRGINNEQFF | TGTGCCAGCAGTTCCTTCAGGGGGATAAACAATGAGCAGTTCTTC
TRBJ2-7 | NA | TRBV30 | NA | CAWSVGPGMGHEQYF | TGTGCCTGGAGTGTAGGTCCGGGAATGGGCCACGAGCAGTACTTC